This record looks at one T cell receptor (beta chain) sequence and its context. Its antigen is as yet unknown. This same CDR3 is encoded by further DNA sequences in the sample. The data are from a study of vaccination effects on CD4 cells after COVID-19. Across the whole study: The median interval between the second dose and post-vaccine sampling was 72 days.

Produced via immunoSEQ multiplex PCR; TCRdb's table is partial and in-frame only. The sample lists about 45,000 clones, 72% seen once, with 9.5% to 10% in the top ten. The culture ran for roughly ten days before CD4+ T cells were isolated. The vaccine given was either BNT162b2 or mRNA-1273, in two doses. Having tested negative for nucleocapsid antibodies, the vaccine recipients showed no prior SARS-CoV-2 infection. V was shortened by 1 base and J by 1 base, with 3 bases between the two germline ends. This CDR3 comprises 13 residues. The germline V gene has CDR1 SGHRS and CDR2 YFSETQ. The sequencing used CD4+ T cells from PBMCs cultured without peptide, collected after COVID-19 vaccination. The receptor's source is a human donor who received a COVID-19 vaccine. The gene calls are TRBV5-1 and TRBJ2-1; D remains unclear. CDR3 nucleotides: TGCGCCAGCAGCTTGAATTCCTACAATGAGCAGTTCTTC. The encoded protein is CASSLNSYNEQFF.